The 13 T cell receptor beta chains given below trace back to one sample, sequenced in a study of T cells in Graves' hyperthyroidism and ophthalmopathy. RNA transcripts provided the source from which TCR beta CDR3 regions were amplified. TCR CDR3 underwent first-round RT-PCR with the HTBI primer set. TCRdb re-analysed the multiplex PCR reads in MiXCR, keeping a single row per CDR3 protein. The sample records about 200,000 distinct CDR3 sequences, around 16% being singletons. The sequencing sample was made of blood. The receptors stem from a middle-aged man with Graves' hyperthyroidism.

The chain joins TRBV5-6 to TRBJ1-4, with unresolved D. The CDR3 consists of 13 residues. In germline, CDR1 is SGHDT, CDR2 YYEEEE. The ends were cut back, 4 bases at V and 7 bases at J, with 11 bases in the middle. Here the CDR3 DNA reads TGTGCCAGCAGCCAGAAGGAGCGTGAAAAACTGTTTTTT. Translation: CASSQKEREKLFF.

This clonotype was seen many times. The chain joins TRBV28 to TRBJ1-2, with TRBD1 identical over 8 bases. J gave up 4 bases and V 5 bases, and 6 bases lay outside the gene matches. Germline CDR1 reads MDHEN; CDR2 reads SYDVKM. CDR3 length: 14 amino acids. The DNA for the CDR3 is TGTGCCAGCAGTCCAGGACAGGGTGCCTATGGCTACACCTTC. Translated: CASSPGQGAYGYTF.

The chain is built from TRBV20-1 and TRBJ1-1; a possible D gene is TRBD1 (5 bases). The germline CDR1 and CDR2 sequences are DFQATT and SNEGSKA (reference sequence). V shed 5 bases and J shed 10 bases, with 20 bases lying between them. CDR3 length: 13 amino acids. The CDR3 here is CSASFAGRDGAFF. The CDR3 DNA sequence: TGCAGTGCTTCGTTCGCAGGGCGCGACGGAGCTTTCTTT.

The chain combines TRBV9 with TRBJ2-1, with D perhaps given as TRBD1 or TRBD2 (5 bases each). The CDR3 extends over 16 amino acids. V lost 0 bases and J lost 4, with 14 bases in between. Germline-derived CDR1 and CDR2 are SGDLS and YYNGEE. CDR3 amino acids: CASSVAGGFRYNEQFF. In DNA, the CDR3 is TGTGCCAGCAGCGTAGCTGGGGGTTTTAGGTACAATGAGCAGTTCTTC.

This clonotype was counted ten times or more. The gene calls are TRBV20-1 and TRBJ1-1, with 11 bases aligning to TRBD1. This CDR3 contains 15 residues. Trimming removed 0 bases from V and 6 bases from J; junction bases left unmatched: 6. From germline, CDR1 is DFQATT and CDR2 SNEGSKA (reference sequence). For the CDR3, the DNA is TGCAGTGCTAGAGACCCGGGACAGGGGGTAGCTGAAGCTTTCTTT. This translates into CSARDPGQGVAEAFF.

This clonotype was seen ten or more times. The chain carries TRBV5-1 and TRBJ2-4, with D unclear. Trimming cost V 0 bases and J 7 bases, with 14 bases left between them. CDR1 and CDR2 (germline): SGHRS, YFSETQ. The CDR3 spans 15 residues. As DNA, the CDR3 is TGCGCCAGCAGCTTGGGAAGCGAGCCCTGGAACATTCAGTACTTC. As protein: CASSLGSEPWNIQYF. Supplemented by reference TRBV5-1 and TRBJ2-4, the full variable domain reads KAGVTQTPRYLIKTRGQQVTLSCSPISGHRSVSWYQQTPGQGLQFLFEYFSETQRNKGNFPGRFSGRQFSNSRSEMNVSTLELGDSALYLCASSLGSEPWNIQYFGAGTRLSVL.

This clonotype appeared a few times. The junction and the germline gene differ at one end; a read error may be behind it. The genes are TRBV4-2 and TRBJ2-1; a weak D match, TRBD2 (6 bases). The germline gives CDR1 LGHNA, CDR2 YNFKEQ. This CDR3 has 15 amino acids. The CDR3: CAGSPAEGGDNEQFF. CDR3 DNA: TGTGCCGGCAGCCCGGCGGAAGGAGGGGACAATGAGCAGTTCTTC.

This clonotype was recorded at least ten times. CDR3 sequence: CASTTGGVYEQYF. The CDR3 nucleotides are TGTGCCAGCACGACAGGGGGGGTCTACGAGCAGTACTTC. The chain uses TRBV28 and TRBJ2-7, with TRBD1 matching over 9 bases. V lost 7 bases, J lost 3 bases, and 4 bases stayed unmatched. The CDR3 covers 13 residues. Germline V lookup: CDR1 MDHEN, CDR2 SYDVKM. The complete variable domain, with remaining parts taken from reference TRBV28 and TRBJ2-7, reads DVKVTQSSRYLVKRTGEKVFLECVQDMDHENMFWYRQDPGLGLRLIYFSYDVKMKEKGDIPEGYSVSREKKERFSLILESASTNQTSMYLCASTTGGVYEQYFGPGTRLTVT.

As to this clonotype: A much larger clone lies one base from this, so it may be a read error. CDR3 nucleotide sequence: TGTGCCAGCAGCTTAACGGGACAGTATAATTCACCCCTCCACTTT. It encodes CASSLTGQYNSPLHF. V gene TRBV7-2 combines with J gene TRBJ1-6, with 7 bases identical to TRBD1. V shed 2 bases and J 4 bases; nucleotides not matched to a gene: 2. The germline V gene encodes CDR1 SGHTA and CDR2 FQGNSA. The CDR3 is 15 residues long.

This clonotype was counted only a few times. This chain connects TRBV29-1 to TRBJ1-3; D perhaps matches TRBD1 (5 bases). Per the germline V gene, CDR1 is SQVTM and CDR2 is ANQGSEA. Trimming cost V 3 bases and J 5 bases, with 11 bases left between them. The CDR3 contains 13 residues. The CDR3 DNA reads TGCAGCGTTGAGTTAGGGGCTAGAAACACCATATATTTT. Protein sequence: CSVELGARNTIYF.

V is TRBV24-1 and J is TRBJ1-2; D gene uncertain. V was trimmed by 2 bases and J by 5 bases, leaving 11 bases between them. Germline V gene sequence: CDR1 KGHDR, CDR2 SFDVKD. This CDR3 has 14 residues. The CDR3 DNA reads as TGTGCCACCAGTGATTCGTTAGGACGGTATGGCTACACCTTC. This encodes CATSDSLGRYGYTF.

A word on this clonotype: An end of the junction differs from the germline gene, which may be a read error. The J gene is TRBJ1-6, the V gene TRBV6-9, with D possibly TRBD1 on 5 matching bases. Germline CDR1 and CDR2: MNHGY and SVAAGI. CDR3 length equals 13 residues. For the CDR3, the DNA is TGTGCCGGCAGTTGGAGGGGTAGTTCACCCCTCCACTTT. The encoded protein is CAGSWRGSSPLHF.

This clonotype showed up many times. This chain connects TRBV20-1 to TRBJ2-5; D perhaps matches TRBD2 (5 bases). The V gene lost 5 bases and the J gene lost 2 bases, with 15 bases spanning the gap. Germline V gives CDR1 DFQATT, CDR2 SNEGSKA (reference sequence). The CDR3 is 14 amino acids. The chain's CDR3 is CSARRRLGQETQYF. The CDR3, as DNA: TGCAGTGCTCGGCGGAGGCTCGGGCAAGAGACCCAGTACTTC.